This T cell receptor (beta chain) was obtained from a study of cytomegalovirus exposure and HLA in healthy donors. The length of the CDR3 is 14 residues. CDR1 SNHLY and CDR2 FYNNEI come from the germline V gene. V was clipped by 4 bases and J by 4 bases; unmatched bases: 6. Comment on this clone: Its specificity is not known.

The assay was immunoSEQ multiplex PCR, and TCRdb's table has in-frame clones only and misses some. This sample has fewer than 400,000 clones; approximately 86% occur once, and the top ten carry approximately 0.96%. Findings of the study overall: First-cohort TCR clusters were later found to tend to co-occur in the roughly 110 validation repertoires. Both high specificity and high sensitivity reportedly marked the classifier's diagnosis of cytomegalovirus status. Researchers catalogued some 160 TCR beta chains as cytomegalovirus-associated. Rarity marked most TCR sequences, yet some public TCRs occurred in many donors.

V gene TRBV2 combines with J gene TRBJ2-7; 8 bases fit TRBD1. The source is a man aged 25 to 45 in good health and CMV-seronegative. The sequenced sample was PBMCs. Here the CDR3 reads CASSARQGKYEQYF. The CDR3 bases are TGTGCCAGCAGTGCTCGACAGGGGAAGTACGAGCAGTACTTC.